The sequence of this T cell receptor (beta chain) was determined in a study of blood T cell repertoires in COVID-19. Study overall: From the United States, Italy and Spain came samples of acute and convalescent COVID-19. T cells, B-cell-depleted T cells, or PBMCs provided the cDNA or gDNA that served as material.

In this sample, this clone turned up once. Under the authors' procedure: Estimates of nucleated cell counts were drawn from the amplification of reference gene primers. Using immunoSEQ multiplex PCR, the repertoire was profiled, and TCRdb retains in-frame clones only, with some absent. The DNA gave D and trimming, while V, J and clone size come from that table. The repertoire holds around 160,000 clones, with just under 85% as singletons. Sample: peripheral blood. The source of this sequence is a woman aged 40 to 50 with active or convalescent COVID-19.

CDR3 DNA sequence: TGTGCCAGCAGATATTGGACAGGGGTACTCACCGGGGAGCTGTTTTTT. It encodes CASRYWTGVLTGELFF. The chain employs TRBV5-8 and TRBJ2-2; TRBD1 agrees at 9 bases. J lost 4 bases, V lost 5 bases, and 9 bases had no gene match. The germline V gene has CDR1 SGHTS and CDR2 YDEGEE. CDR3 length: 16 residues.